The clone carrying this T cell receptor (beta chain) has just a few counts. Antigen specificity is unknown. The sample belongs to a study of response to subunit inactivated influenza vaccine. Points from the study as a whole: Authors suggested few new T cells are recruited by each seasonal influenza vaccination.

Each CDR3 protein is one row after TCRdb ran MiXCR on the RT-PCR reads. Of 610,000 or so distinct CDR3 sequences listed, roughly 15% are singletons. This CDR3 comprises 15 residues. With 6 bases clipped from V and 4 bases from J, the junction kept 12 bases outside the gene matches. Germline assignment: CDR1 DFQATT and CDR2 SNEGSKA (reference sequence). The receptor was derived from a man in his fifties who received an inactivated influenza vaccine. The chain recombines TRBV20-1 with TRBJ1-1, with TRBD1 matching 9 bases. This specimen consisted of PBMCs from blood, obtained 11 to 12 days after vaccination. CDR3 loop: CSASNRDRVRTEAFF. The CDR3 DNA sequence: TGCAGTGCCTCAAACCGGGACAGGGTTCGCACTGAAGCTTTCTTT.